This TCR beta chain emerged from a study of T-cell memory formation after mild COVID-19 (dated by TCRdb to the early 2020s). Notes on the research overall: Most TCR sequence clusters were specific to one of the two donors. In two donors, T-cell clones that expanded and contracted after mild COVID-19 were followed by sequencing TCRalpha and TCRbeta repertoires longitudinally. The cohort was made up of two young adult volunteers, one female and one male, who were previously healthy.

This clonotype was seen at least ten times. The antigen it binds to is not known. The sample holds no much larger clone one base away, and base qualities are not on file. PBMCs were isolated by Ficoll-Paque density gradient centrifugation. The paper as a whole reports these results and caveats: Some responding clones were found in pre-infection memory, which suggests that pre-existing cross-reactive memory T cells took part in the SARS-CoV-2 response. Only a couple of mild cases were covered in the study, and larger cohorts including severe cases with pre-infection samples were considered necessary. Balanced CD4/CD8 phenotypes were observed for clones contracting from day 15 to 85, whereas a bias towards CD4+ was observed for a second wave of clones expanding from day 15 to 37. Contracting CD4+ clones were found mainly in CM and EM memory subsets, while CD8+ clones were enriched in EMRA. SARS-CoV-2 specificity of the second-wave clones peaking on day 37 was not confirmed.

The sequencer was an Illumina NovaSeq 6000. TCRalpha and TCRbeta cDNA libraries were constructed by 5'RACE with constant-segment primers, with sample barcodes and unique molecular identifiers being introduced. RNA was extracted from every sample with Trizol reagent. The libraries were amplified in two PCR steps, and the second step added a second sample barcode and Illumina TruSeq adapters. Libraries were sequenced on an Illumina NovaSeq with 2 x 150 bp paired-end reads. From the authors' description of their analysis: With migec v1.2.7, reads were demultiplexed and then collapsed into UMI-guided consensus sequences. With mixcr v2.1.11, UMI consensuses were aligned to TRA and TRB V and J templates and assembled into clonotypes. A clonotype was counted as expanded or contracted only when both edgeR and NoisET called the clonotype significant, with the noise models trained on biological replicates. For edgeR calls, the cutoffs were a false discovery rate-adjusted p below 0.01 and a log2 fold-change threshold of 1. As an exploratory analysis of dynamics, max-normalized trajectories of the 1000 most abundant clonotypes were examined with PCA combined with hierarchical clustering. Each responding clone was given a CD4 or CD8 phenotype based on the CD4+ and CD8+ repertoires, which had been sequenced separately. TCRdb redid the processing of the public reads, applying fastp at Q25 and MiXCR, and retained in-frame beta chains. Entries are consolidated by CDR3 protein sequence, retaining the most common genes and DNA. TCRdb, rather than the study authors, made the V and J calls. In all, the sample holds 25,000 or so distinct CDR3 sequences, and less than 8% of those were seen once. The ten largest account for around 14% of the sample.

Inclusive of the bounding cysteine and phenylalanine, the CDR3 is 14 residues long. Kept here is only the CDR3 DNA, which spans 42 bases and is read in frame from base 1. Looking up the germline V gene yields CDR1 ENHRY and CDR2 SYGVKD. At the junction V is shortened by 2 bases and J by 7 bases, with 12 bases in between. The origin of this receptor is an adult woman who had mild COVID-19 (a few samples of this study predate the infection). The sample titles of this study are shuffled in the database, so cell type and time point are left out; the donor was told from shared clones. The specimen was PBMCs or a T cell subset sorted from them (not recorded which). The V and J genes are TRBV10-3 and TRBJ2-1; the D gene is perhaps TRBD1, from 6 matching bases. The base sequence is TGTGCCATCAGTGAGGACAGGAACTATAATGAGCAGTTCTTC. Its protein product is CAISEDRNYNEQFF.